Described below is a single T cell receptor (beta chain) sequence and its context. This clonotype has just a few counts. The specificity of this receptor is unknown. No qualities accompany the bases; no much larger clone lies one base away. The TCR beta CDR3 regions were amplified from the RNA transcripts. A first-round RT-PCR of the TCR CDR3 used the HTBI primer set with the Qiagen OneStep RT-PCR kit. A second multiplex PCR round built the libraries, followed by size selection and purification. The libraries were sequenced on an Illumina HiSeq2000 using paired-end 100 bp reads. Per the original workflow: SOAPnuke was used to process the raw data, with reads discarded if the reads contained adapters or uncalled bases, had a mean Phred below 15, or lacked an exact constant-primer or identifier match. COPE v1.2.5 was used to merge high-quality paired reads, and clonotypes were defined as unique nucleotide sequences. Clonotypes were aligned to IMGT TRBV, TRBD and TRBJ reference segments using MiTCR v1.1. Analysis was restricted to V-J combinations with a frequency above 0.0001, which covered about 99% of repertoires. The TCS score was defined as F50 (clonal expansion) divided by E x V (chaos), with BLOSUM62-based TCRdist calculated between CDR3 peptides within each V-J. Welch's t-statistics and random forest reduced several hundred V-J features to 10 to 15, which were used in a naive Bayes classifier (R e1071). TCRdb redid the processing of the public reads, applying fastp at Q25 and MiXCR, and retained in-frame beta chains. Rows merge per CDR3 protein into single entries with the most common DNA and genes. The V and J calls were determined by TCRdb, not by the authors. This sample comprises hundreds of thousands of distinct CDR3 sequences, less than 25% of them detected only once. The ten largest clones add up to 34% of the sample.

The V and J ends are trimmed by 10 bases and 10 bases, leaving 19 bases between them. The CDR3 holds 12 amino acids from the cysteine to the phenylalanine. Only the CDR3 portion is preserved as DNA: 36 bases, with reading frame beginning at the first base. This record comes from a study of T cells in Graves' hyperthyroidism and ophthalmopathy (dated by TCRdb to about 2019). At the level of the whole study: Peripheral blood was collected at initial diagnosis, before any treatment. To identify TCR V-J signatures that set the groups apart, the researchers used a discovery cohort of 90 to 100 patients, made up of 40 to 45 with Graves' ophthalmopathy and 55 to 65 with stable Graves' hyperthyroidism. Prospective prediction of ophthalmopathy was tested in an independent validation cohort consisting of about 20 hyperthyroidism patients and approximately 16 patients who later progressed to ophthalmopathy. The 100 or so discovery patients were randomly split 7:3 into training and test sets. The study also compared thyroid tissue and blood T-cell repertoires from about 6 Graves' hyperthyroidism patients. Following sampling, methimazole starting at 30 mg daily was given to hyperthyroidism patients, and high-dose intravenous methylprednisolone was given to ophthalmopathy patients. The paper describes TCR Vbeta CDR3 sequencing of fewer than 150 peripheral blood samples, made up of 43 ophthalmopathy patients, roughly 75 hyperthyroidism patients and 17 progressor patients.

Results the study describes overall, beyond this receptor: In cross-validation, a model built on a 13 V-J signature told ophthalmopathy apart from stable hyperthyroidism with approximately 90% sensitivity and around 84% specificity, and in testing the same model reached 80%/75%. No statistical method was used to fix the sample size in advance, and group allocation was not hidden from the investigators. Blood samples also contained most of the expanded thyroid clonotypes (frequency above 0.001), which suggests that blood repertoires may reflect thyroid immune responses. In validation, the model predicted progression to ophthalmopathy with around 71% sensitivity and 72% to 75% specificity, a median of about 6 months before onset.

Ophthalmopathy patients had moderately to severely active disease, with a Clinical Activity Score of 3 or more, a NOSPECS grade of 4 or more, and a disease duration of less than 3 months. Patients with uncontrolled infections, other autoimmune diseases, pregnancy or lactation were excluded. Diagnoses were based on clinical symptoms, serum thyroxine and TRAb, thyroid ultrasound and orbital computed tomography. Ficoll-Paque density gradient centrifugation was used to isolate PBMCs from about 9 ml of fresh peripheral blood. Total RNA was extracted with Trizol reagent, and quality was checked on an Agilent 2100 Bioanalyzer.

The source material was blood. The TCR comes from a man in his thirties or forties with Graves' ophthalmopathy. Recombination joined TRBV12-3 or TRBV12-4 with TRBJ1-2, with a weak D call of TRBD1 (6 bases match). The CDR3 region: CAIQERGRAYTF. The base sequence is TGTGCCATCCAAGAAAGGGGGAGGGCCTACACCTTC.